The T cell receptor beta chain described here comes from a study of CD8 T cells in Susac syndrome. Study in general: Roughly eight of the sequenced Susac syndrome patients were in remission, and about 6 had active disease. When their blood was taken, patients with Susac syndrome were therapy-naive, taking corticosteroids, or taking intravenous immunoglobulin alone.

When the RNA was reverse transcribed, random hexamers were used with an input of roughly 0.45 to 1 ug. TCRdb reanalysed the immunoSEQ multiplex PCR reads using MiXCR and keeps one entry per CDR3 protein. The data contain about 190,000 distinct CDR3 sequences, 90% to 95% of them singletons. The sample comprised CD4+ T cells from PBMCs. The sequence came from a human donor with Susac syndrome.

Here the CDR3 DNA reads TGTGCCAGCAGTTACCCCTCGCAGGGGGTTTACTCCTACAATGAGCAGTTCTTC. This gives the protein CASSYPSQGVYSYNEQFF. This chain uses TRBV6-2 or TRBV6-3 with TRBJ2-1; 7 bases match TRBD1. This CDR3 has 18 residues. Per the germline V gene, CDR1 is MNHEY and CDR2 is SVGEGT. Losses at the gene ends were 2 bases for V and 0 bases for J; bases not matched to a gene: 10.